The present T cell receptor (beta chain) was sequenced within a study of T cells expressing NK-cell markers. Study-wide findings and caveats: In several donors, dominant CD3+CD56+NKG2C+ clones formed about 1.0-8% of CD8+ cells. For several donors, these clonotypes were likewise the leading ones in the CD3+CD56-NKG2C+ fraction.

UMIs accompanied the 5'RACE template switching by which TCR beta cDNA was made. With the 5' RACE reads reprocessed, TCRdb shows one record per CDR3 protein and no DNA. The sample is made up of about 260,000 distinct CDR3 sequences, and the top ten hold about 0.39% of it. On this clonotype itself: What it recognizes is unknown.

The CDR3 contains 13 residues. The germline V gene has CDR1 SQVTM and CDR2 ANQGSEA. The V and J genes are TRBV29-1 and TRBJ1-4. The sequenced sample consisted of blood T cells: a sorted CD56 or NKG2C T cell subset, CD4+ or CD8+ T cells, or bulk PBMC T cells (not recorded which). The receptor's source is a man aged 18 to 35 in good health. Here the CDR3 reads CSVAAGFGEKLFF.